A single sample is the source of the 3 T cell receptor beta chains below, sequenced in a study of T-cell reconstitution after alpha-beta-depleted transplantation in children. Preparing the TCRbeta library involved the use of unique molecular identifiers. TCRdb analysed the PCR reads with MiXCR anew, one entry per CDR3 protein. The table shows about 610,000 distinct CDR3 sequences, with under 12% occurring only once. The source was PBMCs from the stem cell graft donor, collected from the stem cell graft. The source is a human donor who donated a stem cell graft to a child with acute myeloid leukemia.

This clonotype was picked up a small number of times. The rearrangement links TRBV20-1 to TRBJ1-5, with D perhaps matching TRBD1 (5 bases). The CDR3 covers 13 residues. Germline V gene sequence: CDR1 DFQATT, CDR2 SNEGSKA (reference sequence). V was clipped by 5 bases and J by 5 bases, with 13 bases between them. CDR3: CSAEPGLDQPQHF. For the CDR3, the DNA is TGCAGTGCTGAACCGGGACTTGATCAGCCCCAGCATTTT.

The chain is built from TRBV30 and TRBJ1-4; TRBD1 might be the D (6 bases). Germline-derived CDR1 and CDR2 are GTSNPN and SVGIG (reference sequence). The CDR3 contains 14 residues. V lost 3 bases, J lost 0 bases, and 8 bases lay in between. CDR3 DNA sequence: TGTGCCTGGAGCAACAGGGCAACTAATGAAAAACTGTTTTTT. Amino acids: CAWSNRATNEKLFF.

The V and J genes are TRBV11-2 and TRBJ2-5; tentative D call: TRBD1 (5 bases). Germline CDR1 and CDR2: SGHAT and FQNNGV. The CDR3 extends over 14 amino acids. The V and J ends lost 2 bases and 1 base respectively, with 8 bases between them. Here the CDR3 DNA reads TGTGCCAGCAGCTTAATAGGGGTCCAAGAGACCCAGTACTTC. This gives the protein CASSLIGVQETQYF.